The 11 T cell receptor beta chains presented below share a single source sample, sequenced in a study of T-cell memory formation after mild COVID-19 (dated by TCRdb to 2020 to 2023). The library relied on 5' RACE. Sequenced using an Illumina NovaSeq 6000. Through fastp at Q25 and MiXCR, TCRdb rebuilt clones from the public reads, retaining in-frame beta chains. Duplicate CDR3 protein sequences are folded into a single record with the most common DNA and genes. The sample records 300,000 to 350,000 distinct CDR3 sequences, approximately 15% of which are singletons. 21% of the sample is taken by the ten largest. Sequencing was done on a sample of PBMCs or a T cell subset sorted from them (not recorded which). These receptors were collected from a man aged 18 to 35 who had mild COVID-19 (a few samples of this study predate the infection). The sample titles of this study are shuffled in the database, so cell type and time point are left out; the donor was told from shared clones.

This chain links TRBV12-3 or TRBV12-4 with TRBJ2-3; D is uncertain. The V end was cut by 8 bases, the J end by 2 bases, with 11 bases between. The CDR3 has 13 residues. The CDR3 sequence is CASPGTSTDTQYF. The CDR3 nucleotides are TGTGCCAGCCCTGGCACCTCCACAGATACGCAGTATTTT.

This clonotype was seen more than once but under ten times. The rearrangement links TRBV12-3 or TRBV12-4 to TRBJ2-3, with 8 nucleotides matching TRBD1. Trimming cost V 5 bases and J 4 bases; bases outside gene matches: 5. The CDR3 length is 14 residues. The CDR3 spells CASSPRQGSDTQYF. The DNA of the CDR3 is TGTGCCAGCAGTCCCCGACAGGGGTCAGATACGCAGTATTTT.

The chain recombines TRBV20-1 with TRBJ1-1; D remains unclear. The germline V gene encodes CDR1 DFQATT and CDR2 SNEGSKA (reference sequence). Deletions cut 5 bases from V and 3 bases from J, with 13 bases between. This CDR3 is built from 13 residues. CDR3: CSAQPDGYTEAFF. The CDR3 DNA follows: TGCAGTGCTCAACCTGACGGGTACACTGAAGCTTTCTTT.

This sequence joins TRBV11-2 and TRBJ2-3; D might be TRBD2 (6 bases). CDR1 and CDR2 (germline): SGHAT, FQNNGV. Trimming removed 1 base at V and 3 bases at J, with 20 bases between. The CDR3 extends over 18 amino acids. The CDR3 nucleotides read TGTGCCAGCAGCTTAGGGCGGGGTATGGGTAGAAAAACAGATACGCAGTATTTT. Translation gives CASSLGRGMGRKTDTQYF.

This clonotype was recorded a few times. This chain connects TRBV7-3 to TRBJ2-2; D is undetermined. The V end was cut by 5 bases, the J end by 3 bases, with 10 bases between. The CDR3 is 14 residues long. CDR1 and CDR2 from the germline V gene are SGHTA and FQGTGA. CDR3 loop: CASSTSRDTGELFF. Written as DNA, the CDR3 is TGTGCCAGCAGCACATCAAGAGACACCGGGGAGCTGTTTTTT. Combining the CDR3 with reference TRBV7-3 and TRBJ2-2 gives the whole variable domain GAGVSQTPSNKVTEKGKYVELRCDPISGHTALYWYRQSLGQGPEFLIYFQGTGAADDSGLPNDRFFAVRPEGSVSTLKIQRTERGDSAVYLCASSTSRDTGELFFGEGSRLTVL.

This clonotype appeared a few times. The rearrangement uses TRBV12-3 or TRBV12-4 and TRBJ2-1; possible D gene TRBD2, 6 bases. Deletions cut 1 base from V and 0 bases from J, with 10 bases between. The CDR3 totals 16 residues. The CDR3 sequence is CASSLGGLLSYNEQFF. CDR3 coding DNA: TGTGCCAGCAGTTTAGGGGGACTCCTCTCCTACAATGAGCAGTTCTTC.

This clonotype has ten or more counts. This rearrangement joins TRBV7-9 to TRBJ2-7; 7 positions match TRBD1. The CDR3 is 17 residues long. The V gene's germline CDR1 is SEHNR and CDR2 FQNEAQ (reference sequence). The trim removed 5 bases at V and 1 base at J, leaving 14 bases unmatched. The DNA of the CDR3 is TGTGCCAGCAGCCCCGGACCGTACCGGGACAGATCCTACGAGCAGTACTTC. Translating it yields CASSPGPYRDRSYEQYF.

This clonotype was seen more than once but under ten times. The chain carries TRBV15 and TRBJ2-7; D gene uncertain. The V end lost 6 bases, the J end lost 2 bases, and 2 bases lay between the germline ends. There are 10 residues in the CDR3. CDR1 is LNHNV and CDR2 is YYDKDF in the germline V gene (reference sequence). Written as DNA, the CDR3 is TGTGCCACCAGGGCCTACGAGCAGTACTTC. Translated: CATRAYEQYF. The whole variable domain, filled in from reference TRBV15 and TRBJ2-7, reads DAMVIQNPRYQVTQFGKPVTLSCSQTLNHNVMYWYQQKSSQAPKLLFHYYDKDFNNEADTPDNFQSRRPNTSFCFLDIRSPGLGDTAMYLCATRAYEQYFGPGTRLTVT.

In nucleotides, the CDR3 is TGTGCCAGCAGCCGAGGAGGGGGTGGAGCTCATACGCAGTATTTT. Residues: CASSRGGGGAHTQYF. The chain recombines TRBV11-2 with TRBJ2-3; D assignment may be TRBD1 or TRBD2 (6 bases each). Germline-derived CDR1 and CDR2 are SGHAT and FQNNGV. CDR3 length: 15 amino acids. Trimming took off 5 bases at V and 7 bases at J, with 19 bases between the two ends.

The gene calls are TRBV6-2 or TRBV6-3 and TRBJ1-1; D call uncertain. Germline values: CDR1 MNHEY, CDR2 SVGEGT. The CDR3 runs 13 residues. Trimming took 5 bases from V and 1 from J, leaving 8 bases between them. CDR3: CASSTEPNTEAFF. In DNA form, the CDR3 reads TGTGCCAGCAGTACGGAGCCGAACACTGAAGCTTTCTTT.

V usage is TRBV15 and J usage is TRBJ2-5; no firm D call. The V gene lost 0 bases and the J gene lost 5 bases, with 10 bases spanning the gap. The CDR3 is 14 amino acids. Germline assignment: CDR1 LNHNV and CDR2 YYDKDF (reference sequence). This CDR3 reads CATSREAVRETQYF. CDR3 in DNA: TGTGCCACCAGCAGAGAGGCGGTCCGGGAGACCCAGTACTTC. The whole variable domain, remainder taken from reference TRBV15 and TRBJ2-5, is DAMVIQNPRYQVTQFGKPVTLSCSQTLNHNVMYWYQQKSSQAPKLLFHYYDKDFNNEADTPDNFQSRRPNTSFCFLDIRSPGLGDTAMYLCATSREAVRETQYFGPGTRLLVL.